The clone carrying this T cell receptor beta chain was counted between two and nine times. The antigen remains unidentified. The entry originates in a study of identical twins. Study results and limitations: Weaker excess twin sharing was seen among beta out-of-frame sequences.

Healthy Caucasian individuals made up all the donors. MiXCR was run by TCRdb on the 5' RACE reads, yielding one entry per CDR3 protein. The sample holds approximately 500,000 distinct CDR3 sequences; 20% to 30% are singletons and the top ten take 2.9%. These same records also appear under a second study, on T cells expressing NK-cell markers. That work contributes: Eight donors were sequenced, of whom seven were HCMV-seropositive, while the remaining one was HCMV-seronegative. In roughly six donors, dominant NKG2C+ clonotypes were about 1.0-7.5% of CD8+ T cells.

This clonotype originated in a woman between 18 and 30 years old in good health. The specimen was CD4+ T cells sorted from blood.

The CDR3 nucleotides read TGTGCCAGAAAGTCCTACGCCGGGCCGACCTACGAGCAGTACTTC. It codes for CARKSYAGPTYEQYF. The chain joins TRBV10-3 to TRBJ2-7; no clear D. The V gene lost 10 bases and the J gene lost 2 bases, with 21 bases spanning the gap. The CDR3 covers 15 residues. Germline V gives CDR1 ENHRY, CDR2 SYGVKD.